This TCR beta chain was documented in a study of OX40 agonist ivuxolimab in advanced cancers. CDR3 length: 14 residues. The method was immunoSEQ multiplex PCR; TCRdb's version includes in-frame clones alone and lacks a portion of them. The sample has about 160,000 clones; 94% are singletons. This chain uses TRBV21-1 with TRBJ2-4; the table calls TRBD2, which could not be checked here. TRBV21-1 is assigned pseudogene status. The receptor comes from an adult with an advanced solid tumor such as melanoma, head and neck, liver or kidney cancer. The material was CD4+ or CD8+ T cells sorted from blood, obtained in a trial of the OX40 agonist ivuxolimab. The CDR3 sequence is CASTTGGTKNIQYF. CDR3 in DNA: TGTGCCAGCACCACGGGGGGAACCAAAAACATTCAGTACTTC.